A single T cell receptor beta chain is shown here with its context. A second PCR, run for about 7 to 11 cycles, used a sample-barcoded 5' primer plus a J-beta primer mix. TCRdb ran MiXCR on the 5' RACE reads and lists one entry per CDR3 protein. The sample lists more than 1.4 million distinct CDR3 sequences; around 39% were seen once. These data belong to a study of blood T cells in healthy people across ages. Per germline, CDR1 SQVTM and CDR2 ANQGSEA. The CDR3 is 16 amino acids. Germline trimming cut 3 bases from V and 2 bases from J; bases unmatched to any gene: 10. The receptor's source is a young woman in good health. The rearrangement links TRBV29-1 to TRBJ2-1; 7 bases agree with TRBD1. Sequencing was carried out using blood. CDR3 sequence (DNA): TGCAGCGTTGACTGGGGGACAGTGTTTGCCTACAATGAGCAGTTCTTC. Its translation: CSVDWGTVFAYNEQFF.